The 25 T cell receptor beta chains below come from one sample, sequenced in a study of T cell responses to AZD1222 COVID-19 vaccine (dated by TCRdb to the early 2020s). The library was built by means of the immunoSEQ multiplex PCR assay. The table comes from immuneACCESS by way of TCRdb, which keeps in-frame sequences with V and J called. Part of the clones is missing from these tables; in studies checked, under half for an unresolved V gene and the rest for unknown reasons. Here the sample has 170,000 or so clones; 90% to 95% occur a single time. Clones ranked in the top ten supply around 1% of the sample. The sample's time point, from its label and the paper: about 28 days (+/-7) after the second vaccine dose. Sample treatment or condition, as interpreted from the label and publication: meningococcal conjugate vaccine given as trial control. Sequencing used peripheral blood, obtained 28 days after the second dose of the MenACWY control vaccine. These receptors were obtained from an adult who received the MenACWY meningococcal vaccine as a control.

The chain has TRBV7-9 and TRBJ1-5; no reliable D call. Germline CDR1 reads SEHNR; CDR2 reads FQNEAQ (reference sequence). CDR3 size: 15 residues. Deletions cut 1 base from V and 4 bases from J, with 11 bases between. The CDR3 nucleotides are TGTGCCAGCAGCTTAGAAGGCGGAAAGAATCAGCCCCAGCATTTT. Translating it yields CASSLEGGKNQPQHF.

The CDR3 sequence is CASTSRGGEQYF. In DNA, the CDR3 is TGTGCCAGCACCTCCAGGGGGGGCGAGCAGTACTTC. The chain is built from TRBV2 and TRBJ2-7; D assignment may be TRBD1 or TRBD2 (7 bases each). V shed 7 bases and J shed 6 bases, with 13 bases lying between them. Looked up from germline, CDR1 is SNHLY and CDR2 is FYNNEI. This CDR3 is 12 amino acids long.

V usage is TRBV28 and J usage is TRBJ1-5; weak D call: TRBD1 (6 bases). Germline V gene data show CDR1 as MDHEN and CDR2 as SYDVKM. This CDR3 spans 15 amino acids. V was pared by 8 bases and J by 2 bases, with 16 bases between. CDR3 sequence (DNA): TGTGCCAGCCGGATGGGGGGCCCGCGCAATCAGCCCCAGCATTTT. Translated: CASRMGGPRNQPQHF.

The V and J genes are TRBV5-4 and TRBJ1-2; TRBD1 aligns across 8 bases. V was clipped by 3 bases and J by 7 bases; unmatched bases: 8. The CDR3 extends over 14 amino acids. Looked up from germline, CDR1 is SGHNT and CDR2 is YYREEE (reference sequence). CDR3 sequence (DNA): TGTGCCAGCAGCTCGCCCGGGACAGGCGGTGGCTACACCTTC. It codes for CASSSPGTGGGYTF.

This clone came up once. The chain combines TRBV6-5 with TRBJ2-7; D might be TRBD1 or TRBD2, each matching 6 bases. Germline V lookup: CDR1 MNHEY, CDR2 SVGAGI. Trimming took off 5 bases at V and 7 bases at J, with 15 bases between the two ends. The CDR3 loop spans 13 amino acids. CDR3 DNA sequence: TGTGCCAGCAGTCCCGGGGGCTTAGGAGAGCAGTACTTC. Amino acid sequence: CASSPGGLGEQYF.

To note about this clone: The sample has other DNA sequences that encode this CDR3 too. CDR3 sequence reads: CASSRDRGSNQPQHF. The CDR3, as DNA: TGTGCCAGTAGTAGGGACAGGGGAAGCAATCAGCCCCAGCATTTT. The chain uses TRBV19 and TRBJ1-5, with 10 positions matching TRBD1. This CDR3 has 15 amino acids. Per the germline V gene, CDR1 is LNHDA and CDR2 is SQIVND (reference sequence). The V segment lost 4 bases and the J segment 1 base; nucleotides outside the gene matches: 1.

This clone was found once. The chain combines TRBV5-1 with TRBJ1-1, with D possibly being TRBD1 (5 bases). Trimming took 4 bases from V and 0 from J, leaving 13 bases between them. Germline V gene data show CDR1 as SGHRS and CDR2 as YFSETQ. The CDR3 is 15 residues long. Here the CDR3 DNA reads TGCGCCAGCAGCGACGCCGGGGCTTTGAACACTGAAGCTTTCTTT. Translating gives CASSDAGALNTEAFF.

The CDR3 is CSVKRQLNTEAFF. CDR3 nucleotide sequence: TGCAGCGTTAAACGACAGTTGAACACTGAAGCTTTCTTT. The chain has TRBV29-1 and TRBJ1-1, with TRBD1 as a possible D gene (5 bases). Trimming pared 5 bases from V and 0 bases from J, leaving 10 bases between. The CDR3 totals 13 residues. Germline CDR1 reads SQVTM; CDR2 reads ANQGSEA.

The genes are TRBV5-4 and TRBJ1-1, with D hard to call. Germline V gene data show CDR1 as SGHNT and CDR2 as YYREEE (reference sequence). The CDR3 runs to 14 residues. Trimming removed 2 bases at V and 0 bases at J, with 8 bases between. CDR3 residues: CASSLIEMNTEAFF. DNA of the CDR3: TGTGCCAGCAGCTTAATCGAAATGAACACTGAAGCTTTCTTT.

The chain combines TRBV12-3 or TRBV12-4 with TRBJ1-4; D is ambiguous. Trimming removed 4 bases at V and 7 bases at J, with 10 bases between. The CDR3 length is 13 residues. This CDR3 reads CASSWRASEKLFF. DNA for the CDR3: TGTGCCAGCAGTTGGAGGGCCAGTGAAAAACTGTTTTTT.

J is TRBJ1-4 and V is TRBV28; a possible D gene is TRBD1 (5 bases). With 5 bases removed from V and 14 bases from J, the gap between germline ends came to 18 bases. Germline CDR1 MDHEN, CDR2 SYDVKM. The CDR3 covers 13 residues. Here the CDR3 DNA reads TGTGCCAGCAGTACACAGGCCCCAGCGGGGCTGTTTTTT. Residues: CASSTQAPAGLFF.

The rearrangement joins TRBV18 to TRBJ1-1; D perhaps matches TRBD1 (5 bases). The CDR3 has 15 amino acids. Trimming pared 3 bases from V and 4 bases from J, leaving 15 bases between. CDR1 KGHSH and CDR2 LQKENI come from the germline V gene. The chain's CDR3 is CASSPGTGGGTEAFF. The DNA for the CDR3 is TGTGCCAGCTCACCTGGAACGGGGGGTGGCACTGAAGCTTTCTTT.

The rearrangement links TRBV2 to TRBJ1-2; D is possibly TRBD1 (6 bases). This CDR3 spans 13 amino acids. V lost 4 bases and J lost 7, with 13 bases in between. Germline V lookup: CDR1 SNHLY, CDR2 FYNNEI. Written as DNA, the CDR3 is TGTGCCAGCAGTGGGAGTGGGGGGCTTGGCTACACCTTC. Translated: CASSGSGGLGYTF.

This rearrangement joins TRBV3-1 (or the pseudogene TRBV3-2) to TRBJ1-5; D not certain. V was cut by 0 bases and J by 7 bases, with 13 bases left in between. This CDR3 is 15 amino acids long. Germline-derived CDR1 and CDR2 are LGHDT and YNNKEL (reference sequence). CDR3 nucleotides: TGTGCCAGCAGCCAAGATGCCCAGGCACGCCAGCCCCAGCATTTT. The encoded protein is CASSQDAQARQPQHF.

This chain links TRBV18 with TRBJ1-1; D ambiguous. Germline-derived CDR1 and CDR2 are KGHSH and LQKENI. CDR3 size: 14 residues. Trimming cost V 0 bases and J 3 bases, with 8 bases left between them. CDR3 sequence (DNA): TGTGCCAGCTCACCACCGAACGGTTACACTGAAGCTTTCTTT. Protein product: CASSPPNGYTEAFF.

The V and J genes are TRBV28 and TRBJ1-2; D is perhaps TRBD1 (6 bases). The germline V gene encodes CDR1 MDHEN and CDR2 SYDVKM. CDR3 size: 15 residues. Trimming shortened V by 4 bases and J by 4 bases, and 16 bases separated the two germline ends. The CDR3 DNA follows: TGTGCCAGCAGTTCCGGGTGGGGGACATTCTATGGCTACACCTTC. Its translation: CASSSGWGTFYGYTF.

The CDR3 region has the DNA TGTGCCAGCAGCTCGACAGGCCTCTCCTACGAGCAGTACTTC. It yields the protein CASSSTGLSYEQYF. The chain has TRBV7-8 and TRBJ2-7; tentatively, D is TRBD1 (6 bases). Trimming stripped 4 bases from V and 0 bases from J, with 10 bases between. CDR3 length: 14 amino acids. Germline CDR1 and CDR2: SGHVS and FQNEAQ.

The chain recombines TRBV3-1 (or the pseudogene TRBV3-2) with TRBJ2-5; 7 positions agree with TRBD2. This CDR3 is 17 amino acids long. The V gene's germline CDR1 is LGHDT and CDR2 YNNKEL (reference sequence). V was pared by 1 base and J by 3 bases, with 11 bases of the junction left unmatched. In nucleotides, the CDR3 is TGTGCCAGCAGCCAAGGGGCTAGCGGCAAACCAAAAGAGACCCAGTACTTC. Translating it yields CASSQGASGKPKETQYF.

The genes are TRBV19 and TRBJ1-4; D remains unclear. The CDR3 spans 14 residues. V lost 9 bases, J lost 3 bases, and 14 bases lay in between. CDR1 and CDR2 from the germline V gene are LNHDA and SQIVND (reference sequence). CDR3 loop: CASTSWQANEKLFF. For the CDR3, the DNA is TGTGCCAGCACAAGTTGGCAGGCTAATGAAAAACTGTTTTTT. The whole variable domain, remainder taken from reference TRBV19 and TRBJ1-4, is DGGITQSPKYLFRKEGQNVTLSCEQNLNHDAMYWYRQDPGQGLRLIYYSQIVNDFQKGDIAEGYSVSREKKESFPLTVTSAQKNPTAFYLCASTSWQANEKLFFGSGTQLSVL.

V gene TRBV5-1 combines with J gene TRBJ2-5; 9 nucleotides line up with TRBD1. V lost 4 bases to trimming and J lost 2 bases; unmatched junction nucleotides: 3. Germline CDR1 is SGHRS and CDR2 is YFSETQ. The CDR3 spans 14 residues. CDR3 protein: CASSQGQGQETQYF. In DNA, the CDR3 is TGCGCCAGCAGCCAGGGACAGGGACAAGAGACCCAGTACTTC.

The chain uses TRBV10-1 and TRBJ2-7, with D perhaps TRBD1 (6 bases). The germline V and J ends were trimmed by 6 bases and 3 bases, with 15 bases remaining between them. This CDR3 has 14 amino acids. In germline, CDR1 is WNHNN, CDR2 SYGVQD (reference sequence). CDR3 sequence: CASSARRQDYEQYF. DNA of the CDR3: TGCGCCAGCAGCGCGCGGCGACAGGACTACGAGCAGTACTTC.

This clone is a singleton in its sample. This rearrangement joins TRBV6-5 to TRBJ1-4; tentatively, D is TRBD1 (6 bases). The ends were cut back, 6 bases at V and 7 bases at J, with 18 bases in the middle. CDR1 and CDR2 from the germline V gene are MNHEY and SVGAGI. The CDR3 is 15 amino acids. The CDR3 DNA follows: TGTGCCAGCAGCCACCGAAGGGGGGCGACTGAAAAACTGTTTTTT. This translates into CASSHRRGATEKLFF.

CDR3: CASSPVGGTNEKLFF. CDR3 in DNA: TGTGCCAGCAGTCCCGTCGGGGGAACTAATGAAAAACTGTTTTTT. This sequence joins TRBV6-2 or TRBV6-3 and TRBJ1-4; D is perhaps TRBD1 (5 bases). Looked up from germline, CDR1 is MNHEY and CDR2 is SVGEGT. Trimming stripped 5 bases from V and 1 base from J, with 11 bases between. This CDR3 is built from 15 residues.

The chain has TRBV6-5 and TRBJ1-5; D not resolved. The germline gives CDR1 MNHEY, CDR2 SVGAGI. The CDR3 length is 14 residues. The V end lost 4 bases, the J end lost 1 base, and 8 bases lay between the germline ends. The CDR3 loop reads CASSLSRSNQPQHF. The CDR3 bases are TGTGCCAGCAGTTTGTCTCGCAGCAATCAGCCCCAGCATTTT.

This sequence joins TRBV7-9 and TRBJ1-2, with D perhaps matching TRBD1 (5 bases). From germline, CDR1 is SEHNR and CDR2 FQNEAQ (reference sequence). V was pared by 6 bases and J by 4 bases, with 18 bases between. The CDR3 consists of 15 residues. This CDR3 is CASSGGLGLSYGYTF. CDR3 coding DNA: TGTGCCAGCAGTGGGGGGTTAGGCCTCAGCTATGGCTACACCTTC. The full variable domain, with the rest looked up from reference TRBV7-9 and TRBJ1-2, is DTGVSQNPRHKITKRGQNVTFRCDPISEHNRLYWYRQTLGQGPEFLTYFQNEAQLEKSRLLSDRFSAERPKGSFSTLEIQRTEQGDSAMYLCASSGGLGLSYGYTFGSGTRLTVV.